Presented here are 11 T cell receptor beta chains from one specimen sequenced in a study of cytomegalovirus exposure and HLA in healthy donors (TCRdb year 2017). The library came from the immunoSEQ multiplex PCR assay. For the multiplex PCR, a mixture combining 60 forward primers for TCR Vbeta segments and 13 reverse primers for TCR Jbeta segments was used. TCRdb mirrors the immuneACCESS table, restricted to in-frame sequences. Some clones are absent from its copies; in checked studies, under half trace to an unresolved V gene, and the reason for the others is unknown. In this sample the table shows a few hundred thousand clones, 75% to 80% of which occur a single time. The leading ten clones occupy around 2% of the sample. Sample: PBMCs. The receptors were gathered from a young man in good health and CMV-seronegative.

The chain employs TRBV30 and TRBJ1-1, with 8 bases identical to TRBD1. V was pared by 3 bases and J by 3 bases, with 6 bases of the junction left unmatched. This CDR3 is built from 14 residues. Germline values: CDR1 GTSNPN, CDR2 SVGIG (reference sequence). This CDR3 reads CAWSRTDRDTEAFF. CDR3 sequence (DNA): TGTGCCTGGAGCCGAACGGACAGGGACACTGAAGCTTTCTTT.

The chain is built from TRBV7-2 and TRBJ2-7; 10 bases align to TRBD2. Germline CDR1 is SGHTA and CDR2 is FQGNSA. The CDR3 length is 13 residues. Trimming removed 5 bases from V and 3 bases from J; junction bases left unmatched: 1. The DNA for the CDR3 is TGTGCCAGCAGCGCTAGCGGGGGCTACGAGCAGTACTTC. This encodes CASSASGGYEQYF.

This sequence joins TRBV5-1 and TRBJ2-7, with 8 nucleotides matching TRBD1. The trim removed 2 bases at V and 4 bases at J, leaving 17 bases unmatched. In germline, CDR1 is SGHRS, CDR2 YFSETQ. This CDR3 region has 18 residues. The chain's CDR3 is CASSLGLSTGATIYEQYF. The CDR3 region has the DNA TGCGCCAGCAGCTTAGGACTCTCGACAGGGGCTACCATTTACGAGCAGTACTTC.

Only a few counts were recorded for this clone. V and J are TRBV19 and TRBJ1-2, with TRBD1 identical over 7 bases. This CDR3 comprises 15 residues. The ends lost 5 bases at V and 2 bases at J; junction bases unmatched: 8. The germline CDR1 and CDR2 sequences are LNHDA and SQIVND (reference sequence). CDR3 region: CASSQQGSENYGYTF. The CDR3 DNA reads TGTGCCAGTAGTCAACAGGGGAGTGAAAACTATGGCTACACCTTC.

On this clone itself: One junction end disagrees with the germline gene, perhaps due to a read error. The chain employs TRBV28 and TRBJ2-1; D gene ambiguous. The CDR3 has 11 amino acids. Germline V gives CDR1 MDHEN, CDR2 SYDVKM. CDR3 sequence: CASSSFNEQFF. CDR3 in DNA: TGTGCCAGCAGTTCCTTCAATGAGCAGTTCTTC.

The V gene is TRBV25-1, the J gene TRBJ2-2; no clear D gene. Germline V gene data show CDR1 as MGHDK and CDR2 as SYGVNS. The CDR3 is 15 amino acids. The germline V and J ends were trimmed by 3 bases and 4 bases, with 12 bases remaining between them. CDR3 loop: CASSDPGVGTGELFF. CDR3 DNA sequence: TGTGCCAGCAGTGACCCAGGTGTGGGCACCGGGGAGCTGTTTTTT. Based on the CDR3 plus reference TRBV25-1 and TRBJ2-2, the full variable domain is EADIYQTPRYLVIGTGKKITLECSQTMGHDKMYWYQQDPGMELHLIHYSYGVNSTEKGDLSSESTVSRIRTEHFPLTLESARPSHTSQYLCASSDPGVGTGELFFGEGSRLTVL.

This chain uses TRBV9 with TRBJ1-1; 7 bases fit TRBD1. The CDR3 contains 14 residues. V shed 4 bases and J 3 bases; nucleotides not matched to a gene: 6. CDR1 is SGDLS, CDR2 YYNGEE, per germline. The CDR3 reads CASSRQDRDTEAFF. CDR3 DNA sequence: TGTGCCAGCAGCAGACAAGACAGGGACACTGAAGCTTTCTTT.

The chain couples TRBV2 to TRBJ2-2, with a possible D match to TRBD1 (6 bases). V lost 6 bases and J lost 5, with 16 bases in between. The CDR3 consists of 15 residues. Germline lookup yields CDR1 SNHLY and CDR2 FYNNEI. In DNA, the CDR3 is TGTGCCAGCAGCGGGACATCCCCGGGGACCGGGGAGCTGTTTTTT. Translated: CASSGTSPGTGELFF. Supplemented by reference TRBV2 and TRBJ2-2, the full variable domain reads EPEVTQTPSHQVTQMGQEVILRCVPISNHLYFYWYRQILGQKVEFLVSFYNNEISEKSEIFDDQFSVERPDGSNFTLKIRSTKLEDSAMYFCASSGTSPGTGELFFGEGSRLTVL.

V usage is TRBV5-6 and J usage is TRBJ1-1; unclear D gene. The CDR3 length is 15 residues. Trimming took off 2 bases at V and 2 bases at J, with 13 bases between the two ends. Germline loops: CDR1 SGHDT, CDR2 YYEEEE. The CDR3 DNA reads TGTGCCAGCAGCTTTCTTGGTCAGATAAACACTGAAGCTTTCTTT. As protein: CASSFLGQINTEAFF.

The chain's CDR3 is CAWSLGLQGATRNQPQHF. The CDR3 DNA reads TGTGCCTGGAGTCTGGGTTTACAGGGGGCGACTCGGAATCAGCCCCAGCATTTT. The rearrangement uses TRBV30 and TRBJ1-5, with 9 bases aligning to TRBD1. With 2 bases clipped from V and 4 bases from J, the junction kept 15 bases outside the gene matches. CDR1 GTSNPN and CDR2 SVGIG come from the germline V gene (reference sequence). The CDR3 extends over 18 amino acids.

This clone showed up just once. The chain carries TRBV7-9 and TRBJ1-1, with D hard to call. The CDR3 is made up of 14 amino acids. CDR1 and CDR2 from the germline V gene are SEHNR and FQNEAQ (reference sequence). The germline V and J ends were trimmed by 1 base and 2 bases, with 8 bases remaining between them. The CDR3 spells CASSLVDTNTEAFF. In nucleotides, the CDR3 is TGTGCCAGCAGCTTAGTAGACACTAACACTGAAGCTTTCTTT.